The sequence of this T cell receptor (beta chain) was determined in a study of blood T cell repertoires in COVID-19. This clone is a singleton in its sample. The repertoire was sequenced with immunoSEQ multiplex PCR; TCRdb's copy has only in-frame clones and lacks some. The table lists tens of thousands of clones, over 75% of them singletons. Germline CDR1 reads SGHRS; CDR2 reads YFSETQ. Trimming took 4 bases from V and 4 from J, leaving 14 bases between them. CDR3 length equals 14 residues. Sequencing input: peripheral blood. V is TRBV5-1 and J is TRBJ1-2; a possible D gene is TRBD1 (6 bases). The clonotype comes from an elderly man with acute or convalescent COVID-19. This chain's CDR3 is CASSTATGTYGYTF. CDR3 coding DNA: TGCGCCAGCAGCACCGCGACAGGTACCTATGGCTACACCTTC.